Described below is a single TCR beta chain sequence and its context. Amplification used 60 Vbeta primers and 13 Jbeta primers. Data came from immunoSEQ multiplex PCR; TCRdb stores just in-frame clones and leaves some out. The data hold more than 200,000 clones, with around 85% observed a single time. This CDR3 comprises 14 residues. V lost 6 bases to trimming and J lost 8 bases, with 17 bases between them. The germline V gene encodes CDR1 MNHNS and CDR2 SASEGT. This entry is derived from a study of cytomegalovirus exposure and HLA in healthy donors. The rearrangement links TRBV6-1 to TRBJ1-5; weak D call: TRBD1 (6 bases). This receptor was obtained from a human donor in good health. Source material: PBMCs. The CDR3 loop is CASREQGFLEPQHF. In DNA form, the CDR3 reads TGTGCCAGCAGGGAACAGGGATTTTTGGAGCCCCAGCATTTT.